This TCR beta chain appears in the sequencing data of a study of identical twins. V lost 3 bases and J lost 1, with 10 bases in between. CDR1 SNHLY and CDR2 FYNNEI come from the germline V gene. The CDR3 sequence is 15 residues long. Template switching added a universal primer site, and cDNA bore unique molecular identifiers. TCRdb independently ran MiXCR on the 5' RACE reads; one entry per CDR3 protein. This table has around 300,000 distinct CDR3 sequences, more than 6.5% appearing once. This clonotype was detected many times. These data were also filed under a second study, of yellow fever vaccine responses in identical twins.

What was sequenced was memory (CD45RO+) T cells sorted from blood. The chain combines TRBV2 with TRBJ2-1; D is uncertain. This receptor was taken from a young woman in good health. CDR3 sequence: CASSEGIMSYNEQFF. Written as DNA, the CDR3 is TGTGCCAGCAGTGAGGGAATCATGTCCTACAATGAGCAGTTCTTC. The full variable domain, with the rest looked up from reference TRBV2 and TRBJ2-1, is EPEVTQTPSHQVTQMGQEVILRCVPISNHLYFYWYRQILGQKVEFLVSFYNNEISEKSEIFDDQFSVERPDGSNFTLKIRSTKLEDSAMYFCASSEGIMSYNEQFFGPGTRLTVL.